Within the sample, the clone carrying this T cell receptor (beta chain) is large. Its antigen is as yet unknown. This sample was included in a study of CD8+ T cells in alopecia areata. Study-wide points: It was observed that many expanded lesional clones persisted in scalp and blood during tofacitinib.

RNA extraction and reverse transcription yielded cDNA as sequencing template. Assay used: immunoSEQ multiplex PCR; TCRdb lists only in-frame clones, some missing. The sample holds about 74,000 clones, 29% seen once. CDR1 is MGHDK, CDR2 SYGVNS, per germline. The CDR3 totals 12 residues. V lost 4 bases to trimming and J lost 4 bases, with 7 bases between them. Treatment specified: oral pan-JAK inhibitor, 5-10 mg twice daily. Sample: CD8+ T cells sorted from blood, taken at week 4, from a patient treated with tofacitinib. This receptor was obtained from a human donor with alopecia areata. The rearrangement links TRBV25-1 to TRBJ1-1; no firm D call. CDR3 sequence (DNA): TGTGCCAGCAGTGCGATCGGCACTGAAGCTTTCTTT. Translation: CASSAIGTEAFF. The complete variable domain, with remaining parts taken from reference TRBV25-1 and TRBJ1-1, reads EADIYQTPRYLVIGTGKKITLECSQTMGHDKMYWYQQDPGMELHLIHYSYGVNSTEKGDLSSESTVSRIRTEHFPLTLESARPSHTSQYLCASSAIGTEAFFGQGTRLTVV.